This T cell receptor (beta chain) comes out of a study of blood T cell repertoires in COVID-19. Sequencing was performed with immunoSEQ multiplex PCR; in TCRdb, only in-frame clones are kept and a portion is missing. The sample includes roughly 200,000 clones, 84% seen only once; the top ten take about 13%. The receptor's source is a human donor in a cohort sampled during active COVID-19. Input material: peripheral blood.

CDR3 amino acids: CASSLQETQYF. In DNA, the CDR3 is TGTGCCAGCAGCTTACAGGAGACCCAGTACTTC. The chain uses TRBV11-2 and TRBJ2-5, with no clear D. V dropped 2 bases and J dropped 5 bases, with 3 bases sitting between them. In germline, CDR1 is SGHAT, CDR2 FQNNGV. The CDR3 extends over 11 amino acids.